The source of this T cell receptor beta chain is a study of cytomegalovirus exposure and HLA in healthy donors. Points from the study as a whole: Later analysis identified about 17,000 TCR beta sequences associated with HLA alleles, using a false discovery rate threshold of 0.05.

From germline, CDR1 is MDHEN and CDR2 SYDVKM. This CDR3 contains 13 residues. Trimming removed 3 bases at V and 8 bases at J, with 13 bases between. PCR used 60 Vbeta primers and 13 Jbeta primers. Sequencing was performed with immunoSEQ multiplex PCR; in TCRdb, only in-frame clones are kept and a portion is missing. The data contain fewer than 250,000 clones, roughly 80% of them singletons. A word on this clone: Its antigen is as yet unknown.

The chain carries TRBV28 and TRBJ1-1, with D possibly being TRBD1 (5 bases). Material for sequencing was PBMCs. This receptor was taken from a man aged 25-45 years in good health and CMV-seronegative. The CDR3 region has the DNA TGTGCCAGCAGTTTGGGGTTGACAGCAGAAGCTTTCTTT. Translated, it gives CASSLGLTAEAFF. Using reference TRBV28 and TRBJ1-1 for the parts outside the CDR3, the full variable domain is DVKVTQSSRYLVKRTGEKVFLECVQDMDHENMFWYRQDPGLGLRLIYFSYDVKMKEKGDIPEGYSVSREKKERFSLILESASTNQTSMYLCASSLGLTAEAFFGQGTRLTVV.